One T cell receptor (beta chain) is described in this entry. Other DNA sequences in this sample translate to the same CDR3. Per the authors' pipeline: Amplification from reference gene primers served as the basis for estimated nucleated cell counts. Using immunoSEQ multiplex PCR, the repertoire was profiled, and TCRdb retains in-frame clones only, with some absent. The V and J calls and clone size are taken from that table; D and trimming were inferred from the DNA. The sample lists about 190,000 clones, more than 65% occurring once. These data belong to a study of blood T cell repertoires in COVID-19. In the study overall: PBMCs, B-cell-depleted T cells, or T cells provided the cDNA or gDNA that made up the material.

Germline assignment: CDR1 SGHRS and CDR2 YFSETQ. CDR3 size: 15 residues. V lost 0 bases and J lost 0; bases outside the gene matches: 2. This receptor was taken from a woman aged 45-59 years with acute COVID-19. The sequencing input was PBMCs or T cells enriched from blood (not recorded which). This chain joins TRBV5-1 and TRBJ2-5; 7 bases fit TRBD2. CDR3: CASSLGGGYQETQYF. Written as DNA, the CDR3 is TGCGCCAGCAGCTTGGGGGGAGGGTACCAAGAGACCCAGTACTTC.